The clone carrying this T cell receptor beta chain occurred many times. Using its own MiXCR run on the RACE reads, TCRdb lists one record per CDR3 protein. The sample has roughly 82,000 distinct CDR3 sequences; 10% to 15% are singletons. The CDR3 consists of 15 residues. Germline V gene sequence: CDR1 MNHEY, CDR2 SVGAGI. Losses at the gene ends were 6 bases for V and 3 bases for J; bases not matched to a gene: 7. The sample originates from a study of human T cells and chemical hapten exposure. The time point denotes: patch test 1, 2 weeks after DPC sensitization. Regarding treatment: therapeutic diphenylcyclopropenone sensitization with weekly scalp DPC. Someone pulled total RNA out of unfractionated whole blood.

This sequence joins TRBV6-5 and TRBJ2-2; 7 nucleotides line up with TRBD2. Sample: whole blood, taken in connection with sensitization to the hapten diphenylcyclopropenone (DPC). The receptor comes from an older woman with alopecia areata. Some clones in this sample may be carry-over from other donors' samples. CDR3 residues: CASRRGRADTGELFF. The DNA for the CDR3 is TGTGCCAGCAGGAGAGGGAGGGCGGACACCGGGGAGCTGTTTTTT.